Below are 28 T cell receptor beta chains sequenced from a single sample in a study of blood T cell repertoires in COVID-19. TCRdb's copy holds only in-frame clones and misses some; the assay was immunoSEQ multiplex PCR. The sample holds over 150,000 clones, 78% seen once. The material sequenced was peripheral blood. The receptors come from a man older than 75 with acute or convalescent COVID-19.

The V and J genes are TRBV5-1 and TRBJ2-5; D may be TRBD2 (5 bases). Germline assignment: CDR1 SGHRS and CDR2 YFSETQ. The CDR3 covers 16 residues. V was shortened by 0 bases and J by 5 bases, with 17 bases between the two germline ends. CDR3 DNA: TGCGCCAGCAGCTTGGCCGGTAGGGAGAGGTGGGAGACCCAGTACTTC. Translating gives CASSLAGRERWETQYF.

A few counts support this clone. CDR3: CASSLRVGGVEQFF. The CDR3 coding sequence is TGTGCCAGCAGCTTAAGGGTTGGGGGGGTTGAGCAGTTCTTC. The V and J genes are TRBV11-3 and TRBJ2-1, with TRBD2 matching 7 bases. The CDR3 contains 14 residues. The V gene's germline CDR1 is SGHNT and CDR2 YENEEA. Unmatched junction bases numbered 7, after V lost 2 bases and J lost 9 bases. Using reference TRBV11-3 and TRBJ2-1 for the parts outside the CDR3, the full variable domain is EAGVVQSPRYKIIEKKQPVAFWCNPISGHNTLYWYLQNLGQGPELLIRYENEEAVDDSQLPKDRFSAERLKGVDSTLKIQPAELGDSAVYLCASSLRVGGVEQFFGPGTRLTVL.

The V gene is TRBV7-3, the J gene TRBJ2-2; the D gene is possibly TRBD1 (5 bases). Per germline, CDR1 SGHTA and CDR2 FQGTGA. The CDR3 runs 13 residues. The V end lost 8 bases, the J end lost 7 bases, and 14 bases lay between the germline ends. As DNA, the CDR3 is TGTGCCAGCGGTTCCAGGGTTGGCGGGGAGCTGTTTTTT. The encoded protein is CASGSRVGGELFF.

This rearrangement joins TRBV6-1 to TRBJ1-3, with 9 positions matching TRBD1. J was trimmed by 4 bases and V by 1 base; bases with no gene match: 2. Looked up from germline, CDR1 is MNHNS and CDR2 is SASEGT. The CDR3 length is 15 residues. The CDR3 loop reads CASSEDRGLGNTIYF. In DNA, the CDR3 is TGTGCCAGCAGTGAAGACAGGGGGCTAGGAAACACCATATATTTT.

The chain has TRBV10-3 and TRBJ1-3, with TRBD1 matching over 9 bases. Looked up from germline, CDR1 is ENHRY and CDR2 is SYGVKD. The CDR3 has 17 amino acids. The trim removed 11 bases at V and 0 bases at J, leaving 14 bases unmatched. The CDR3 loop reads CAAEWDRVSNSGNTIYF. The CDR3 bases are TGTGCCGCCGAGTGGGACAGGGTCTCAAACTCTGGAAACACCATATATTTT.

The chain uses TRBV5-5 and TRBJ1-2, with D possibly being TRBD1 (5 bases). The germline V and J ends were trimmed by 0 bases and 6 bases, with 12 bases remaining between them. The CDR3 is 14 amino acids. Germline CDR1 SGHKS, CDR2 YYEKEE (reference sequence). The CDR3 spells CASSLGVGVDGYTF. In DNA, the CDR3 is TGTGCCAGCAGCTTGGGTGTAGGGGTGGATGGCTACACCTTC.

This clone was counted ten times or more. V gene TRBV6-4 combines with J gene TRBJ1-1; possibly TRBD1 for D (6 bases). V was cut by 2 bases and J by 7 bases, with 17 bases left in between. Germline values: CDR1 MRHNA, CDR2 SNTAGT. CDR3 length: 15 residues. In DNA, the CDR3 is TGTGCCAGCAGTGACAGGGGGATTGGAGCTGATGAAGCTTTCTTT. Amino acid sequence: CASSDRGIGADEAFF.

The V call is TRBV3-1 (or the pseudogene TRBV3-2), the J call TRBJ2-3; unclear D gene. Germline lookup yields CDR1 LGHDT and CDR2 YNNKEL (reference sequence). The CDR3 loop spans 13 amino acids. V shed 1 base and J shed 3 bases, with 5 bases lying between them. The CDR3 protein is CASSQVQTDTQYF. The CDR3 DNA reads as TGTGCCAGCAGCCAAGTCCAGACAGATACGCAGTATTTT.

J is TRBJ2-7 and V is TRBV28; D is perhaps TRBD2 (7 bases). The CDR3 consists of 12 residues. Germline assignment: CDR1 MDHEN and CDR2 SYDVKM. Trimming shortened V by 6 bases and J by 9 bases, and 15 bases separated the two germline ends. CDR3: CASSHAGGPQYV. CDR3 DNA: TGTGCCAGCAGCCATGCCGGGGGGCCGCAGTACGTC.

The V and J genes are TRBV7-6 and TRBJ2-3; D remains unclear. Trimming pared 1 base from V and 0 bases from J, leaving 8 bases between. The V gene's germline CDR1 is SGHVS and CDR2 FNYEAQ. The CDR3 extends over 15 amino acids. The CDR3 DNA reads TGTGCCAGCAGCTTAGGGTACAGTAGCACAGATACGCAGTATTTT. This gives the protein CASSLGYSSTDTQYF.

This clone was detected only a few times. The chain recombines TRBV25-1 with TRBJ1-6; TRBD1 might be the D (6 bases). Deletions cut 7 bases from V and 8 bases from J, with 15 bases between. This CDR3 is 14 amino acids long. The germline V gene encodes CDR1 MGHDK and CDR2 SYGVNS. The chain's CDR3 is CASKGPGEYSPLHF. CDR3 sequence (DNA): TGTGCCAGCAAAGGGCCAGGGGAGTATTCACCCCTCCACTTT.

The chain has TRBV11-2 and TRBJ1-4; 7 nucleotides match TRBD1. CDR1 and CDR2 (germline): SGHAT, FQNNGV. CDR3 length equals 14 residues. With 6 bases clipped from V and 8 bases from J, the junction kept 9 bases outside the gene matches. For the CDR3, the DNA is TGTGCCAGCAGGAAGGGACAGCTCCTAGAAAAACTGTTTTTT. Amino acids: CASRKGQLLEKLFF. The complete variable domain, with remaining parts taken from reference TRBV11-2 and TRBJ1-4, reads EAGVAQSPRYKIIEKRQSVAFWCNPISGHATLYWYQQILGQGPKLLIQFQNNGVVDDSQLPKDRFSAERLKGVDSTLKIQPAKLEDSAVYLCASRKGQLLEKLFFGSGTQLSVL.

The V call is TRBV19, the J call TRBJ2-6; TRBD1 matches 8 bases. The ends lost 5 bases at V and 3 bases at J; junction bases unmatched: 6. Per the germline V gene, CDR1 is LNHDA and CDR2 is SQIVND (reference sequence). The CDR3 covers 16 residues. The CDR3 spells CASSLQGASGANVLTF. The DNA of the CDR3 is TGTGCCAGTAGTCTCCAGGGGGCCAGTGGGGCCAACGTCCTGACTTTC.

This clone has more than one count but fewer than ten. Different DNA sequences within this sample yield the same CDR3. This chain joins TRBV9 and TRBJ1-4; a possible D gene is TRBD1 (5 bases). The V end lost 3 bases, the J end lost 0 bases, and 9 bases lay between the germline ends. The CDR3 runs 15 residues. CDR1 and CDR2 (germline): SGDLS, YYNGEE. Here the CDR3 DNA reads TGTGCCAGCAGCGCCGACAGTGCAACTAATGAAAAACTGTTTTTT. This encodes CASSADSATNEKLFF.

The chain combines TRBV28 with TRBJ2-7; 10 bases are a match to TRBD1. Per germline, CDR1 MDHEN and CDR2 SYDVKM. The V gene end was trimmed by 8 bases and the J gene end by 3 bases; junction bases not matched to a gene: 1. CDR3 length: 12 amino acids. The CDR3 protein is CASGQGVYEQYV. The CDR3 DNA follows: TGTGCCAGCGGACAGGGGGTCTACGAGCAGTACGTC.

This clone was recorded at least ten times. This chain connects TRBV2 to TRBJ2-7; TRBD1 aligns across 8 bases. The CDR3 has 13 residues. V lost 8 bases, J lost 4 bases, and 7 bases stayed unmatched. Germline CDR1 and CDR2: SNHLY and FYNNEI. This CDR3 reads CASGRTGSYEQYF. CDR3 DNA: TGTGCCAGCGGAAGGACAGGGTCGTACGAGCAGTACTTC.

The CDR3 DNA follows: TGTGCCAGCAGCCTTGGGACAGGGGATGACTATGGCTACACCTTC. This gives the protein CASSLGTGDDYGYTF. V gene TRBV4-2 combines with J gene TRBJ1-2; 10 positions agree with TRBD1. This CDR3 has 15 amino acids. Germline trimming cut 4 bases from V and 3 bases from J; bases unmatched to any gene: 5. Germline CDR1 reads LGHNA; CDR2 reads YNFKEQ.

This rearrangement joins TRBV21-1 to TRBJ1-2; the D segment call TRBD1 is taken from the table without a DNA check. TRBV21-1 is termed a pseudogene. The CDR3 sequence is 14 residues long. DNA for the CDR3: TGTGCCAGCAGCCTCCAGACAGGGGGCGATGGCTACACCTTC. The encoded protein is CASSLQTGGDGYTF.

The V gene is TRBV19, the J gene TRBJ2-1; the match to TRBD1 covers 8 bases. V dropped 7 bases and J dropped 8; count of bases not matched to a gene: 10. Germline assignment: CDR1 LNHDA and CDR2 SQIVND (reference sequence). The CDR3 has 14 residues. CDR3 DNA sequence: TGTGCCAGTAAGGGGAGGCAGGGGGCCGATGAGCAGTTCTTC. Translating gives CASKGRQGADEQFF.

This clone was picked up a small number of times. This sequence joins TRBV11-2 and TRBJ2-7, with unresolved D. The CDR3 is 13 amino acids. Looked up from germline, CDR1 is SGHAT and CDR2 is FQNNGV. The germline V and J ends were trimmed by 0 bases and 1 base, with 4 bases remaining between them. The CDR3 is CASSLDRSYEQYV. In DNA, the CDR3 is TGTGCCAGCAGCTTAGACAGGTCCTACGAGCAGTACGTC.

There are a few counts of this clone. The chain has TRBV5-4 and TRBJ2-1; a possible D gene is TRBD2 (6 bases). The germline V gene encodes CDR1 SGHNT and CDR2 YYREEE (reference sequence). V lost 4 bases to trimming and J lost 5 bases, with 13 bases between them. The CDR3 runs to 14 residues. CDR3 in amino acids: CASSRDSDDNEQFF. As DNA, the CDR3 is TGTGCCAGCAGCCGGGACTCCGATGACAATGAGCAGTTCTTC.

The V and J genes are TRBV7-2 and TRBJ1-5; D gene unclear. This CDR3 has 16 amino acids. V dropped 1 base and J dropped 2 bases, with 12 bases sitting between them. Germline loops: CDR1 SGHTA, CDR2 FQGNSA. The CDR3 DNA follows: TGTGCCAGCAGCTTAGTGGGTACCCAGGGCAATCAGCCCCAGCATTTT. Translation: CASSLVGTQGNQPQHF.

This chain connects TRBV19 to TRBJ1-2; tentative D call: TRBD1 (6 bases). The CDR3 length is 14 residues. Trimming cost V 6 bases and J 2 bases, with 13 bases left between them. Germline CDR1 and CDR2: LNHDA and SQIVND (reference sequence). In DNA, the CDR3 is TGTGCCAGTAGGAGGACAGCTTTAAACTATGGCTACACCTTC. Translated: CASRRTALNYGYTF.

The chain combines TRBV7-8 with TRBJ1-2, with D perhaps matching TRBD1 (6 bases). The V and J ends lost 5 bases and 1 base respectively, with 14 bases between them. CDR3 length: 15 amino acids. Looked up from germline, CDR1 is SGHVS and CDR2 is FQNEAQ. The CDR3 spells CASSRTGKGNYGYTF. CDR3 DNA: TGTGCCAGCAGCCGAACAGGGAAGGGTAACTATGGCTACACCTTC.

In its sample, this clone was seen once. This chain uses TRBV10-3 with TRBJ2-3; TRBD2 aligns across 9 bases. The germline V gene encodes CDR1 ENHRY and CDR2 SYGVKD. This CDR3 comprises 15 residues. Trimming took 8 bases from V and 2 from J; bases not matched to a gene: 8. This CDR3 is CAIRRERGVTDTQYF. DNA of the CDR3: TGTGCCATCCGCAGGGAGCGGGGGGTCACAGATACGCAGTATTTT.

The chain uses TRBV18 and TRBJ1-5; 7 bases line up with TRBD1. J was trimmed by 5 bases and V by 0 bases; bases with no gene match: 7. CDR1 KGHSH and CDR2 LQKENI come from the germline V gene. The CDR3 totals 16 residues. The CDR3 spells CASSPPNSQGDQPQHF. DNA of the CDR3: TGTGCCAGCTCACCACCGAATAGTCAGGGGGATCAGCCCCAGCATTTT.

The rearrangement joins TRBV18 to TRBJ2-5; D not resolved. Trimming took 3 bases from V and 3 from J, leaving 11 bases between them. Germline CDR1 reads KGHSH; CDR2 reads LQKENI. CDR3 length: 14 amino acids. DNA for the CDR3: TGTGCCAGCTCACCGCAGGCCCCCAAAGAGACCCAGTACTTC. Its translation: CASSPQAPKETQYF.

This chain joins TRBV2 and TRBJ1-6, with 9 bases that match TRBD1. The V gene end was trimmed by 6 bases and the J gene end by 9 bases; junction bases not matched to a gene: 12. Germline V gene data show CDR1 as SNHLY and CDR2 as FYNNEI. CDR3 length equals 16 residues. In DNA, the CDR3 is TGTGCCAGCAGGAAGGGCGACAGGGGGTTAGGTTCACCCCTCCACTTT. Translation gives CASRKGDRGLGSPLHF.